The entry that follows covers one TCR beta chain sequence. CD8 cells regarded as naive lacked CD45RO, were positively chosen for CCR7, and omitted terminally differentiated effector memory CD45RA+ cells. The data were produced by immunoSEQ multiplex PCR, yet TCRdb's version contains in-frame clones alone and is incomplete. The data contain around 1.9 million clones, roughly 91% of them singletons. The ends were cut back, 4 bases at V and 3 bases at J, with 11 bases in the middle. CDR3 length: 13 residues. From germline, CDR1 is SGHNT and CDR2 YYREEE (reference sequence). The data derive from a study of shared clonotypes between healthy human individuals.

The source of this sequence is a man aged 18 to 35 in good health. Some clones in this sample may be carry-over from other donors' samples. This chain links TRBV5-4 with TRBJ2-7, with D perhaps given as TRBD1 or TRBD2 (6 bases each). Sequencing was carried out using naive CD8+ T cells from PBMCs. The CDR3 DNA is TGTGCCAGCAGCATAGGAGGGGGCTACGAGCAGTACTTC. This translates into CASSIGGGYEQYF.